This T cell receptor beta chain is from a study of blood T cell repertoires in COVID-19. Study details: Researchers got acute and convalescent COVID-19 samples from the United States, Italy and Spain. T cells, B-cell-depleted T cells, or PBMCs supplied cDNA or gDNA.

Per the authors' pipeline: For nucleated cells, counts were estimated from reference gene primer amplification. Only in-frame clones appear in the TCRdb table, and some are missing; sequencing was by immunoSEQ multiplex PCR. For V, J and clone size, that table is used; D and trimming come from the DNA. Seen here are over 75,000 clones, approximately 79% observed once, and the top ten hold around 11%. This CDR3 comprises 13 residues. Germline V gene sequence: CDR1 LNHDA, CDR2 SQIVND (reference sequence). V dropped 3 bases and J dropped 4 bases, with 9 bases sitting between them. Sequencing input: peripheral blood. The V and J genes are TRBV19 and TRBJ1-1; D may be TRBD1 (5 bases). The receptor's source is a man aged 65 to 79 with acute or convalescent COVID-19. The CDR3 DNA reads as TGTGCCAGTAGTATGAGGAGGGGCACTGAAGCTTTCTTT. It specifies CASSMRRGTEAFF.